This entry describes one T cell receptor beta chain. This specimen comes from a study of blood T cell repertoires in COVID-19. Overall study context: Both acute and convalescent COVID-19 samples were obtained from the United States, Italy and Spain. From T cells, B-cell-depleted T cells, or PBMCs came the material, which was cDNA or gDNA.

V shed 6 bases, J shed 2 bases, and the junction held 11 bases outside the gene matches. The V gene's germline CDR1 is SEHNR and CDR2 FQNEAQ (reference sequence). This CDR3 has 17 amino acids. Per the original data handling: Amplification of reference gene primers provided the estimated nucleated cell counts. Libraries were prepared by immunoSEQ multiplex PCR; TCRdb keeps only in-frame clonotypes and omits some of them. For V, J and clone size, that table is used; D and trimming come from the DNA. The sample lists tens of thousands of clones, roughly 80% occurring once. The sequence derives from a man aged 65 to 79 with acute or convalescent COVID-19. The sample consisted of peripheral blood. The rearrangement joins TRBV7-9 to TRBJ2-2, with 8 bases fitting TRBD1. The CDR3 loop is CASRGGRDRSNTGELFF. DNA of the CDR3: TGTGCCAGCAGAGGGGGCCGGGACAGGTCAAACACCGGGGAGCTGTTTTTT.